The 30 T cell receptor beta chains below all came from one sample that was sequenced in a study of vaccination and CD4 T cells after COVID-19. Sequenced with the Oncomine TCR Beta short-read assay was DNA taken from cultured CD4+ T cells. Each CDR3 protein gets one entry after TCRdb re-called the PCR reads with MiXCR. Here the sample spans approximately 15,000 distinct CDR3 sequences, 55% to 75% being singletons. Treatment denoted: roughly ten-day PBMC culture with coronavirus spike peptide pools or control peptides (ViraFEST assay). Their antigens are not known. Sequenced sample: CD4+ T cells from blood, cultured in vitro. Every receptor here comes from a human donor who had recovered from COVID-19.

The count of this clonotype is one. The rearrangement links TRBV24-1 to TRBJ1-2; D is perhaps TRBD1 (5 bases). The germline gives CDR1 KGHDR, CDR2 SFDVKD. CDR3 length: 13 residues. Trimming took off 11 bases at V and 1 base at J, with 13 bases between the two ends. Here the CDR3 DNA reads TGTGCCATTCAGGGAGACCTTAACTATGGCTACACCTTC. Translated, it gives CAIQGDLNYGYTF.

The chain recombines TRBV6-1 with TRBJ1-5, with TRBD1 as a possible D gene (5 bases). V dropped 1 base and J dropped 5 bases, with 15 bases sitting between them. Germline-derived CDR1 and CDR2 are MNHNS and SASEGT. This CDR3 region has 16 residues. For the CDR3, the DNA is TGTGCCAGCAGTGAAGGGCGACAGCCCTATTATCAGCCCCAGCATTTT. It is translated as CASSEGRQPYYQPQHF.

This clonotype showed up just once. The J gene is TRBJ1-1, the V gene TRBV27, with a tentative D call TRBD1 (5 bases). This CDR3 is 15 amino acids long. CDR1 MNHEY and CDR2 SMNVEV come from the germline V gene (reference sequence). The V and J ends lost 4 bases and 5 bases respectively, with 17 bases between them. The CDR3 DNA reads TGTGCCAGCAGTTCAAAAGAAAAGGGGCGGACTGAAGCTTTCTTT. Encoded protein: CASSSKEKGRTEAFF.

The rearrangement links TRBV10-3 to TRBJ1-6, with 8 bases that match TRBD1. Germline CDR1 ENHRY, CDR2 SYGVKD. J lost 10 bases, V lost 5 bases, and 4 bases had no gene match. CDR3 length: 13 residues. Here the CDR3 reads CAISQGASSPLHF. The DNA of the CDR3 is TGTGCCATCAGTCAGGGGGCTAGCTCACCCCTCCACTTT.

The J gene is TRBJ2-7, the V gene TRBV7-9; D is undetermined. CDR3 size: 12 residues. Germline V gives CDR1 SEHNR, CDR2 FQNEAQ (reference sequence). The V gene lost 3 bases and the J gene lost 9 bases, with 12 bases spanning the gap. This CDR3 reads CASSFPDEVQYF. In DNA form, the CDR3 reads TGTGCCAGCAGCTTTCCAGATGAGGTGCAGTACTTC.

The genes are TRBV6-1 and TRBJ2-2; TRBD1 or TRBD2 may be the D gene (5 bases each). V was clipped by 6 bases and J by 0 bases, with 14 bases between them. Germline V CDR1 and CDR2: MNHNS, SASEGT. This CDR3 comprises 16 residues. CDR3 loop: CASRAPGATNTGELFF. Here the CDR3 DNA reads TGTGCCAGCAGGGCCCCCGGGGCCACGAACACCGGGGAGCTGTTTTTT.

This chain links TRBV29-1 with TRBJ2-7; 7 bases align to TRBD1. This CDR3 comprises 14 residues. Germline CDR1 SQVTM, CDR2 ANQGSEA. J was trimmed by 2 bases and V by 6 bases; bases with no gene match: 10. This CDR3 reads CSVGNQGQAYEQYF. In nucleotides, the CDR3 is TGCAGCGTGGGGAACCAAGGACAGGCCTACGAGCAGTACTTC.

This clonotype was counted between two and nine times. The chain joins TRBV20-1 to TRBJ1-6, with unresolved D. The CDR3 covers 14 residues. The germline V gene has CDR1 DFQATT and CDR2 SNEGSKA (reference sequence). V dropped 5 bases and J dropped 6 bases, with 14 bases sitting between them. The CDR3 protein is CSAPDPKCNSPLHF. The CDR3 coding sequence is TGCAGTGCTCCGGACCCCAAATGTAATTCACCCCTCCACTTT.

The chain carries TRBV4-1 and TRBJ1-5; D is undetermined. Per germline, CDR1 MGHRA and CDR2 YSYEKL. The CDR3 has 17 amino acids. V was cut by 0 bases and J by 2 bases, with 14 bases left in between. CDR3 sequence (DNA): TGCGCCAGCAGCCAAGATATGGCGGGTTCGGGCAATCAGCCCCAGCATTTT. Its translation is CASSQDMAGSGNQPQHF.

This rearrangement joins TRBV7-8 to TRBJ1-2; D not resolved. The CDR3 has 14 residues. The V gene lost 4 bases and the J gene lost 7 bases, with 16 bases spanning the gap. Germline V gene data show CDR1 as SGHVS and CDR2 as FQNEAQ. The CDR3 nucleotides are TGTGCCAGCAGCTCAAGGTCCCAGTTGGGTGGCTACACCTTC. Its translation: CASSSRSQLGGYTF.

J is TRBJ2-7 and V is TRBV7-2; 7 nucleotides match TRBD1. The CDR3 runs to 13 residues. Per the germline V gene, CDR1 is SGHTA and CDR2 is FQGNSA. The ends lost 0 bases at V and 5 bases at J; junction bases unmatched: 1. Here the CDR3 reads CASSLATGDEQYF. In nucleotides, the CDR3 is TGTGCCAGCAGCTTAGCAACAGGGGACGAGCAGTACTTC.

The rearrangement joins TRBV6-5 to TRBJ1-1; D is unclear. CDR1 and CDR2 (germline): MNHEY, SVGAGI. The CDR3 has 18 amino acids. Trimming pared 4 bases from V and 0 bases from J, leaving 21 bases between. The CDR3 region is CASSLVQVKRVLNTEAFF. In DNA form, the CDR3 reads TGTGCCAGCAGTTTGGTCCAAGTAAAAAGGGTCTTGAACACTGAAGCTTTCTTT.

The chain is built from TRBV20-1 and TRBJ2-2; a possible D gene is TRBD2 (6 bases). This CDR3 contains 16 residues. Between the trimmed V and J ends, which lost 1 base and 4 bases, there was a span of 16 bases. Germline assignment: CDR1 DFQATT and CDR2 SNEGSKA (reference sequence). CDR3 coding DNA: TGCAGTGCTAGAGTCCTGTGGGAGGAGGGCACCGGGGAGCTGTTTTTT. This codes for CSARVLWEEGTGELFF.

The rearrangement uses TRBV10-3 and TRBJ1-3; 8 bases align to TRBD1. The V and J ends lost 3 bases and 2 bases, in that order; junction bases with no gene match: 3. The germline V gene encodes CDR1 ENHRY and CDR2 SYGVKD. The CDR3 has 15 amino acids. The CDR3 loop reads CAISDRGPTGNTIYF. Written as DNA, the CDR3 is TGTGCCATCAGTGACAGGGGGCCTACTGGAAACACCATATATTTT.

This chain uses TRBV28 with TRBJ2-1; 8 bases line up with TRBD2. The ends lost 6 bases at V and 5 bases at J; junction bases unmatched: 9. This CDR3 spans 15 amino acids. The germline gives CDR1 MDHEN, CDR2 SYDVKM. The CDR3 DNA sequence: TGTGCCAGCAGAGAGGCGGGGGGAGTTAACAATGAGCAGTTCTTC. Translated, it gives CASREAGGVNNEQFF.

In DNA, the CDR3 is TGTGCCAGCCGTCGGGCTTCTTTAAACTATGGCTACACCTTC. Residues: CASRRASLNYGYTF. The chain uses TRBV27 and TRBJ1-2; D is undetermined. Trimming shortened V by 8 bases and J by 2 bases, and 15 bases separated the two germline ends. The CDR3 length is 14 residues. Per germline, CDR1 MNHEY and CDR2 SMNVEV (reference sequence).

This clonotype was seen only a few times. This chain joins TRBV27 and TRBJ1-1, with 7 bases identical to TRBD1. Germline lookup yields CDR1 MNHEY and CDR2 SMNVEV (reference sequence). This CDR3 comprises 15 residues. The V and J ends lost 2 bases and 6 bases, in that order; junction bases with no gene match: 9. CDR3 DNA: TGTGCCAGCAGTTTAGATCGGAGGGGGCTATCTGAAGCTTTCTTT. As protein: CASSLDRRGLSEAFF.

V is TRBV20-1 and J is TRBJ1-5; tentative D call: TRBD1 (5 bases). The germline V gene encodes CDR1 DFQATT and CDR2 SNEGSKA (reference sequence). This CDR3 region has 14 residues. Trimming removed 7 bases at V and 4 bases at J, with 17 bases between. The CDR3 DNA follows: TGCAGTGTCCCCCTGGGACTAGATAATCAGCCCCAGCATTTT. Translated: CSVPLGLDNQPQHF.

V is TRBV19 and J is TRBJ1-6; the match to TRBD1 covers 7 bases. The CDR3 contains 14 residues. The ends lost 6 bases at V and 7 bases at J; junction bases unmatched: 6. Germline lookup yields CDR1 LNHDA and CDR2 SQIVND (reference sequence). The CDR3 here is CASSSNRGNSPLHF. The CDR3 DNA reads as TGTGCCAGTAGCTCAAACAGGGGAAATTCACCCCTCCACTTT.

The chain combines TRBV7-2 with TRBJ2-5, with 7 positions matching TRBD2. The CDR3 runs 15 residues. V was clipped by 2 bases and J by 4 bases; unmatched bases: 7. The germline CDR1 and CDR2 sequences are SGHTA and FQGNSA. The CDR3 coding sequence is TGTGCCAGCAGCTTAATGGGCGGGAGAGGAGAGACCCAGTACTTC. This codes for CASSLMGGRGETQYF. The full variable domain, its missing parts supplied by reference TRBV7-2 and TRBJ2-5, is GAGVSQSPSNKVTEKGKDVELRCDPISGHTALYWYRQSLGQGLEFLIYFQGNSAPDKSGLPSDRFSAERTGGSVSTLTIQRTQQEDSAVYLCASSLMGGRGETQYFGPGTRLLVL.

The V and J genes are TRBV4-3 and TRBJ2-5; 10 bases line up with TRBD1. V lost 5 bases, J lost 4 bases, and 16 bases stayed unmatched. This CDR3 spans 18 amino acids. The germline CDR1 and CDR2 sequences are LGHNA and YSLEER. The CDR3 loop is CASSSRDRGAPSRETQYF. CDR3 sequence (DNA): TGCGCCAGCAGCAGCCGGGACAGGGGCGCCCCCTCCAGAGAGACCCAGTACTTC.

This chain joins TRBV10-3 and TRBJ1-1, with D unresolved. V lost 6 bases and J lost 1, with 15 bases in between. Germline lookup yields CDR1 ENHRY and CDR2 SYGVKD. This CDR3 has 15 residues. The CDR3 region has the DNA TGTGCCATCAGGGCGGGTAAGGGCCGGAACACTGAAGCTTTCTTT. Translated: CAIRAGKGRNTEAFF.

This CDR3 reads CSARGGAANTGELFF. For the CDR3, the DNA is TGCAGTGCCCGGGGGGGTGCGGCGAACACCGGGGAGCTGTTTTTT. The chain carries TRBV20-1 and TRBJ2-2; 8 bases agree with TRBD2. After removal of 6 bases from V and 0 bases from J, the junction contained 6 bases not matched to a gene. The CDR3 extends over 15 amino acids. Germline CDR1 is DFQATT and CDR2 is SNEGSKA (reference sequence).

Comment on this clonotype: At one end, the junction sequence differs from germline, possibly due to a read error. The rearrangement uses TRBV6-2 or TRBV6-3 and TRBJ2-4, with D maybe TRBD2 (6 bases). The CDR3 has 12 amino acids. Germline V CDR1 and CDR2: MNHEY, SVGEGT. The CDR3 bases are TGTGCCAGTGCACTAGCCAAAAGCATTCAGTACTTC. Translated: CASALAKSIQYF.

The chain employs TRBV7-2 and TRBJ2-1; D is ambiguous. Trimming pared 3 bases from V and 1 base from J, leaving 4 bases between. The CDR3 runs to 13 residues. The germline gives CDR1 SGHTA, CDR2 FQGNSA. Here the CDR3 reads CASSFESYNEQFF. The DNA for the CDR3 is TGTGCCAGCAGCTTTGAATCCTACAATGAGCAGTTCTTC.

This clonotype has a single count. The chain has TRBV20-1 and TRBJ2-2; D may be TRBD1 or TRBD2 (6 bases each). This CDR3 spans 15 amino acids. Trimming stripped 4 bases from V and 3 bases from J, with 15 bases between. The germline gives CDR1 DFQATT, CDR2 SNEGSKA (reference sequence). This chain's CDR3 is CSAIRGARDTGELFF. CDR3 DNA: TGCAGTGCTATAAGGGGGGCGCGGGACACCGGGGAGCTGTTTTTT.

Only a few counts were recorded for this clonotype. This chain links TRBV24-1 with TRBJ1-2, with 7 bases that match TRBD1. CDR3 length equals 15 residues. With 2 bases clipped from V and 8 bases from J, the junction kept 10 bases outside the gene matches. Germline CDR1 and CDR2: KGHDR and SFDVKD. The CDR3 DNA follows: TGTGCCACCAGTGATTCCGGGACAGATCTAACGGGCTACACCTTC. Translating it yields CATSDSGTDLTGYTF.

This chain links TRBV7-2 with TRBJ1-1; 7 bases line up with TRBD1. Per germline, CDR1 SGHTA and CDR2 FQGNSA. The J segment lost 5 bases and the V segment lost 2 bases, leaving 8 bases of the junction unmatched. The CDR3 runs to 15 residues. CDR3 amino acids: CASSLLQGGGTEAFF. CDR3 nucleotides: TGTGCCAGCAGCTTACTTCAGGGGGGAGGAACTGAAGCTTTCTTT. The full variable domain, with the rest looked up from reference TRBV7-2 and TRBJ1-1, is GAGVSQSPSNKVTEKGKDVELRCDPISGHTALYWYRQSLGQGLEFLIYFQGNSAPDKSGLPSDRFSAERTGGSVSTLTIQRTQQEDSAVYLCASSLLQGGGTEAFFGQGTRLTVV.

V and J are TRBV7-9 and TRBJ1-3; 8 bases are a match to TRBD1. This CDR3 contains 17 residues. CDR1 is SEHNR and CDR2 is FQNEAQ in the germline V gene (reference sequence). V lost 6 bases and J lost 0; bases outside the gene matches: 10. The CDR3 DNA follows: TGTGCCAGCAGTCCAGACAGGGGTTCGGGCTCTGGAAACACCATATATTTT. Its translation: CASSPDRGSGSGNTIYF.

The genes are TRBV28 and TRBJ1-2; maybe TRBD1 (6 bases). CDR3 length: 14 amino acids. CDR1 is MDHEN, CDR2 SYDVKM, per germline. Trimming shortened V by 5 bases and J by 4 bases, and 14 bases separated the two germline ends. In DNA, the CDR3 is TGTGCCAGCAGTCTATCCCGGGGGCCCTATGGCTACACCTTC. Translation gives CASSLSRGPYGYTF.